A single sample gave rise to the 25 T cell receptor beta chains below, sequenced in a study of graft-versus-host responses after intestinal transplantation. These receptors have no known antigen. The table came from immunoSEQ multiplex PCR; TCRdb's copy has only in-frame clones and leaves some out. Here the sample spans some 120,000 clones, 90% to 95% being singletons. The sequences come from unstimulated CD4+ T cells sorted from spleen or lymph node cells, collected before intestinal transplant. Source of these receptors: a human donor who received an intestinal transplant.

The CDR3 region has the DNA TGTGCCAGTAGTATGAGGGACGGTGAAGCTTTCTTT. Protein product: CASSMRDGEAFF. This sequence joins TRBV19 and TRBJ1-1; D might be TRBD1 (5 bases). This CDR3 has 12 amino acids. Trimming removed 3 bases at V and 7 bases at J, with 9 bases between. Germline V gene sequence: CDR1 LNHDA, CDR2 SQIVND (reference sequence).

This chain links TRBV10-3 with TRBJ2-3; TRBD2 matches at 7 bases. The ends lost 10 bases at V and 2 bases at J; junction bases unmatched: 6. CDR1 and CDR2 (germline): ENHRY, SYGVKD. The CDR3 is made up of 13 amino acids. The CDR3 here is CATTSADTDTQYF. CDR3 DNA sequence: TGTGCCACCACTAGCGCCGACACAGATACGCAGTATTTT.

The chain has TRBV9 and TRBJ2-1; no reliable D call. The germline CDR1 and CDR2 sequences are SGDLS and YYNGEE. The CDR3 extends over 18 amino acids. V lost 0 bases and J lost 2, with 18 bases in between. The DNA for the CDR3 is TGTGCCAGCAGCGTAGAGGCGAGACCGACCGGAGCCTACAATGAGCAGTTCTTC. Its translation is CASSVEARPTGAYNEQFF.

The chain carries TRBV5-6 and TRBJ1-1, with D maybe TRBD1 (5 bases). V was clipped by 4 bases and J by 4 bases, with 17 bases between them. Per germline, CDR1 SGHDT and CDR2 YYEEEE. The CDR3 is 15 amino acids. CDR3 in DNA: TGTGCCAGCAGCCCGCTGGGGGGAGGCTTCACTGAAGCTTTCTTT. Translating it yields CASSPLGGGFTEAFF.

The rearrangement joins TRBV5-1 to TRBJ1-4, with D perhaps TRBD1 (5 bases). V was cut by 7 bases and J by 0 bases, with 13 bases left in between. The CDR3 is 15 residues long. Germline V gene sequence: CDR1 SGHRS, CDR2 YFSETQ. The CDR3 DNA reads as TGCGCCAGCCGGGGGACGGGAGCAACTAATGAAAAACTGTTTTTT. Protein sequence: CASRGTGATNEKLFF.

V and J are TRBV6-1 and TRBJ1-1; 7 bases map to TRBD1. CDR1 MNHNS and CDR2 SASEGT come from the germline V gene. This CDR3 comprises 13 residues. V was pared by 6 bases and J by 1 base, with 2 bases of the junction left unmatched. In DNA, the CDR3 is TGTGCCAGCAGACGGACAGGGAACACTGAAGCTTTCTTT. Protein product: CASRRTGNTEAFF.

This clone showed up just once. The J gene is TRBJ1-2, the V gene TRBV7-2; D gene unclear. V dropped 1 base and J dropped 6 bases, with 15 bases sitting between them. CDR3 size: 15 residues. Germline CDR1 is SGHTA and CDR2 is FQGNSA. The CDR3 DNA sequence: TGTGCCAGCAGCTTAGGAGCCCTAAGGAGGGATGGCTACACCTTC. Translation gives CASSLGALRRDGYTF.

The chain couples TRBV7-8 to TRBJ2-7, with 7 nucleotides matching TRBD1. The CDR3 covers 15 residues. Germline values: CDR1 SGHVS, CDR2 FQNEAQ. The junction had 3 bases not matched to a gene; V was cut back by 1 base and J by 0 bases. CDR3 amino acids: CASSLGGTASYEQYF. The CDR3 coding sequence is TGTGCCAGCAGCTTAGGAGGGACAGCCTCCTACGAGCAGTACTTC.

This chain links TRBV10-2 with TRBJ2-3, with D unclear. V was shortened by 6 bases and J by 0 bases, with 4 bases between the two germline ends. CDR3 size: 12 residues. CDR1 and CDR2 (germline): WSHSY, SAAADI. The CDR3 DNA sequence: TGCGCCAGCAGCCTTAGCACAGATACGCAGTATTTT. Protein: CASSLSTDTQYF.

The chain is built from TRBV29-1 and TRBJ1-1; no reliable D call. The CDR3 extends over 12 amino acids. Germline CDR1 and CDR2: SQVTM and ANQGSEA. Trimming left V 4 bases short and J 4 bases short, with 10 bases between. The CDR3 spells CSVARSGTEAFF. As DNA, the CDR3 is TGCAGCGTTGCAAGGTCAGGCACTGAAGCTTTCTTT. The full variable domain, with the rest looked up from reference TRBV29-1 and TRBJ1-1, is SAVISQKPSRDICQRGTSLTIQCQVDSQVTMMFWYRQQPGQSLTLIATANQGSEATYESGFVIDKFPISRPNLTFSTLTVSNMSPEDSSIYLCSVARSGTEAFFGQGTRLTVV.

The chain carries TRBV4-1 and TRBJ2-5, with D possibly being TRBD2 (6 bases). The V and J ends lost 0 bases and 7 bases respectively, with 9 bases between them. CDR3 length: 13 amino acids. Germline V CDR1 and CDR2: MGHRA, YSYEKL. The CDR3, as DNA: TGCGCCAGCAGCCAAGATCTGGGGGGGACCCAGTACTTC. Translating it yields CASSQDLGGTQYF.

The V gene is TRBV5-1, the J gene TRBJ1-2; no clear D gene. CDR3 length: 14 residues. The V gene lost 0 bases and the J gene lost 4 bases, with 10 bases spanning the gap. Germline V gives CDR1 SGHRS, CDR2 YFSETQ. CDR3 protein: CASSLEAETYGYTF. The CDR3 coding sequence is TGCGCCAGCAGCTTGGAAGCGGAAACCTATGGCTACACCTTC. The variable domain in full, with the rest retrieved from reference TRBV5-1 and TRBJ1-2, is KAGVTQTPRYLIKTRGQQVTLSCSPISGHRSVSWYQQTPGQGLQFLFEYFSETQRNKGNFPGRFSGRQFSNSRSEMNVSTLELGDSALYLCASSLEAETYGYTFGSGTRLTVV.

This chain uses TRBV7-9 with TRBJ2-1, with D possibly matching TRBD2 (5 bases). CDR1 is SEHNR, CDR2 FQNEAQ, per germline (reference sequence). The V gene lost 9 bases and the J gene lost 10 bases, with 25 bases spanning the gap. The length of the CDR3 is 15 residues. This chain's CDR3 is CASQKGGTPRREQFF. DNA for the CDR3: TGTGCCAGTCAGAAAGGAGGTACCCCAAGGAGGGAGCAGTTCTTC.

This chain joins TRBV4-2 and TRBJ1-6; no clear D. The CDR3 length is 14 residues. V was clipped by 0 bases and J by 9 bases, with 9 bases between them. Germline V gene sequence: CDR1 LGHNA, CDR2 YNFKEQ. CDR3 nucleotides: TGTGCCAGCAGCCAAGATCGTAGTGGTTCACCCCTCCACTTT. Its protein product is CASSQDRSGSPLHF.

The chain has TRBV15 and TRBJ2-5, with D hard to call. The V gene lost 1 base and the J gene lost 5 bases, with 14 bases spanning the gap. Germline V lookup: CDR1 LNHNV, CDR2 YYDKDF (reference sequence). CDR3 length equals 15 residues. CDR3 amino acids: CATSRGEEIRETQYF. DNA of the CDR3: TGTGCCACCAGCAGAGGGGAAGAGATTCGGGAGACCCAGTACTTC.

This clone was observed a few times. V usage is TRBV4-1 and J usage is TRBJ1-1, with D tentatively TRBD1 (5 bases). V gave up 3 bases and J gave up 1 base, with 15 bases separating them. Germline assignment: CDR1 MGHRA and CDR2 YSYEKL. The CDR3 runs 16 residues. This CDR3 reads CASSHLAGRRNTEAFF. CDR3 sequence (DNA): TGCGCCAGCAGCCACCTGGCGGGACGCAGGAACACTGAAGCTTTCTTT.

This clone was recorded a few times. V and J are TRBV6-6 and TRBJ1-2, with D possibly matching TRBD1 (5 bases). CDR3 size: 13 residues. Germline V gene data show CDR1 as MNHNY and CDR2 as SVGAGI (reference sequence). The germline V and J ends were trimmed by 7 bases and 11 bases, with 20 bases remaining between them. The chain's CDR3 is CASNSGTRGGYTF. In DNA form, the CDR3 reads TGTGCCAGCAACTCAGGAACGAGGGGCGGATACACCTTC.

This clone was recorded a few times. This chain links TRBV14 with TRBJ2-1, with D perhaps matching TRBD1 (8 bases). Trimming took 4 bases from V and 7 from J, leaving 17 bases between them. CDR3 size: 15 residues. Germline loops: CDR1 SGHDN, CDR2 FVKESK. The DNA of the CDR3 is TGTGCCAGCAGCCCACTGGGGGGGACAGGAAATGAGCAGTTCTTC. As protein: CASSPLGGTGNEQFF.

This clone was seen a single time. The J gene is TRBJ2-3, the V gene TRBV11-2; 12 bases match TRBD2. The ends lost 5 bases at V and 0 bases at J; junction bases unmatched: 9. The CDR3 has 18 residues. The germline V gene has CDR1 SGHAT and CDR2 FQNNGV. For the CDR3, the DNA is TGTGCCAGCAGCACCTCTAGCGGGGGGGGGACTAGCACAGATACGCAGTATTTT. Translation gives CASSTSSGGGTSTDTQYF.

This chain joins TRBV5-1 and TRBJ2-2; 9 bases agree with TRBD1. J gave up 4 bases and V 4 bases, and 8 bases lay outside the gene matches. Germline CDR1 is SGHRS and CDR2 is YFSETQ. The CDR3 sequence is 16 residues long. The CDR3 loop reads CASSPGQGGLTGELFF. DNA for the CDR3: TGCGCCAGCAGCCCGGGACAGGGCGGGCTCACCGGGGAGCTGTTTTTT.

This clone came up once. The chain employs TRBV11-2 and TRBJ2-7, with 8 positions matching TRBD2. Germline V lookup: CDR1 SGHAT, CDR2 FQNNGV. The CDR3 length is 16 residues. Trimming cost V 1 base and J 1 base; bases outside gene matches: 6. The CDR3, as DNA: TGTGCCAGCAGCTTAGGGCGGGGGGCCTTTTCCTACGAGCAGTACTTC. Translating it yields CASSLGRGAFSYEQYF.

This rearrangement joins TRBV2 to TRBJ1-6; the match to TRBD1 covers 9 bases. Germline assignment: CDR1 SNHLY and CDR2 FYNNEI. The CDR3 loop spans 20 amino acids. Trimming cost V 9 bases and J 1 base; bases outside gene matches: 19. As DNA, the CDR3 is TGTGCCAGTGGAGGGGACCCGGGACAGGGAGGTGGGTCCTATAATTCACCCCTCCACTTT. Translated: CASGGDPGQGGGSYNSPLHF.

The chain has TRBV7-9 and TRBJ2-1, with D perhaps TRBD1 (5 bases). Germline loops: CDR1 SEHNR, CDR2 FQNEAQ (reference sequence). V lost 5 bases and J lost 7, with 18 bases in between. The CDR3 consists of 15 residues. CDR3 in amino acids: CASSMIGGAGNEQFF. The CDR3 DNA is TGTGCCAGCAGCATGATAGGTGGGGCCGGGAATGAGCAGTTCTTC.

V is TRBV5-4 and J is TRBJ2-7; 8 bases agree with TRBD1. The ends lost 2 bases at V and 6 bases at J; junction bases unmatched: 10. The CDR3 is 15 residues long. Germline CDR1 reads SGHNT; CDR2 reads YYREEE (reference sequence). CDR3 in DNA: TGTGCCAGCAGCTTTTCCCCAAGACAGGGGTCCGAGCAGTACTTC. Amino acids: CASSFSPRQGSEQYF. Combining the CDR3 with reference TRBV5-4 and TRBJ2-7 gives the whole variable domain ETGVTQSPTHLIKTRGQQVTLRCSSQSGHNTVSWYQQALGQGPQFIFQYYREEENGRGNFPPRFSGLQFPNYSSELNVNALELDDSALYLCASSFSPRQGSEQYFGPGTRLTVT.

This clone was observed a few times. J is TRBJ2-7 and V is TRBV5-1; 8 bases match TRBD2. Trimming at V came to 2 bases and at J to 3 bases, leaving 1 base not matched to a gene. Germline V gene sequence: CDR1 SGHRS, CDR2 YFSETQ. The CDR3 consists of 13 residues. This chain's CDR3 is CASSFSGVYEQYF. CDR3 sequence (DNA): TGCGCCAGCAGCTTTAGCGGGGTCTACGAGCAGTACTTC.